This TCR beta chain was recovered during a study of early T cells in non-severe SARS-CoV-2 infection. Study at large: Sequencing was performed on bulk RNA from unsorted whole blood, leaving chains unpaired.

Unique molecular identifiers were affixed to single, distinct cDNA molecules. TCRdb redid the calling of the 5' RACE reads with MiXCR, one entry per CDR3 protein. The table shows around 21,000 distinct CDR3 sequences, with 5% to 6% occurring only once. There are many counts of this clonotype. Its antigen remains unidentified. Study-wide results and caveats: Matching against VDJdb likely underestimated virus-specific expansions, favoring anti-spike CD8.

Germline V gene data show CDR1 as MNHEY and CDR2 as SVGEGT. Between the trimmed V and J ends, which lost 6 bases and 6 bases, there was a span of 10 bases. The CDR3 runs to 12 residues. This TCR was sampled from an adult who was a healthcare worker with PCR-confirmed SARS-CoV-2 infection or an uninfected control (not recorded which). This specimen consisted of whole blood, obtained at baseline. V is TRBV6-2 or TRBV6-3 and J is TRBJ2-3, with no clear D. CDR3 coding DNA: TGTGCCAGCAGCCCAATCGACGATACGCAGTATTTT. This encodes CASSPIDDTQYF.